This T cell receptor (beta chain) emerged from a study of beta chain features in type 1 diabetes. Study outcomes and limitations: TCRB CDR3s from Type 1 diabetes patients were moderately but significantly shorter in all four CD4+ subsets. The study found fewer insertions and more deletions at VDJ junctions in type 1 diabetes patients.

V lost 5 bases to trimming and J lost 7 bases; unmatched junction nucleotides: 8. This CDR3 has 14 residues. Per the germline V gene, CDR1 is GTSNPN and CDR2 is SVGIG (reference sequence). In its sample, this clone was seen a few times. The target antigen is unknown. Every isolated RNA sample was fully reverse transcribed, so sequencing captured expressed TCRB transcripts. Assay: immunoSEQ multiplex PCR; the TCRdb copy retains only in-frame clones and omits some. The profile covers 680,000 or so clones, with around an eighth appearing a single time and about 0.02% taken by the ten largest. The genes are TRBV30 and TRBJ2-2; 9 bases map to TRBD1. This receptor was identified in a man younger than 35 with type 1 diabetes. Sequenced input: naive CD4+ T cells from blood. In DNA form, the CDR3 reads TGTGCCTGGGGGACAGGGTCGAATAGCGGGGAGCTGTTTTTT. It yields the protein CAWGTGSNSGELFF.